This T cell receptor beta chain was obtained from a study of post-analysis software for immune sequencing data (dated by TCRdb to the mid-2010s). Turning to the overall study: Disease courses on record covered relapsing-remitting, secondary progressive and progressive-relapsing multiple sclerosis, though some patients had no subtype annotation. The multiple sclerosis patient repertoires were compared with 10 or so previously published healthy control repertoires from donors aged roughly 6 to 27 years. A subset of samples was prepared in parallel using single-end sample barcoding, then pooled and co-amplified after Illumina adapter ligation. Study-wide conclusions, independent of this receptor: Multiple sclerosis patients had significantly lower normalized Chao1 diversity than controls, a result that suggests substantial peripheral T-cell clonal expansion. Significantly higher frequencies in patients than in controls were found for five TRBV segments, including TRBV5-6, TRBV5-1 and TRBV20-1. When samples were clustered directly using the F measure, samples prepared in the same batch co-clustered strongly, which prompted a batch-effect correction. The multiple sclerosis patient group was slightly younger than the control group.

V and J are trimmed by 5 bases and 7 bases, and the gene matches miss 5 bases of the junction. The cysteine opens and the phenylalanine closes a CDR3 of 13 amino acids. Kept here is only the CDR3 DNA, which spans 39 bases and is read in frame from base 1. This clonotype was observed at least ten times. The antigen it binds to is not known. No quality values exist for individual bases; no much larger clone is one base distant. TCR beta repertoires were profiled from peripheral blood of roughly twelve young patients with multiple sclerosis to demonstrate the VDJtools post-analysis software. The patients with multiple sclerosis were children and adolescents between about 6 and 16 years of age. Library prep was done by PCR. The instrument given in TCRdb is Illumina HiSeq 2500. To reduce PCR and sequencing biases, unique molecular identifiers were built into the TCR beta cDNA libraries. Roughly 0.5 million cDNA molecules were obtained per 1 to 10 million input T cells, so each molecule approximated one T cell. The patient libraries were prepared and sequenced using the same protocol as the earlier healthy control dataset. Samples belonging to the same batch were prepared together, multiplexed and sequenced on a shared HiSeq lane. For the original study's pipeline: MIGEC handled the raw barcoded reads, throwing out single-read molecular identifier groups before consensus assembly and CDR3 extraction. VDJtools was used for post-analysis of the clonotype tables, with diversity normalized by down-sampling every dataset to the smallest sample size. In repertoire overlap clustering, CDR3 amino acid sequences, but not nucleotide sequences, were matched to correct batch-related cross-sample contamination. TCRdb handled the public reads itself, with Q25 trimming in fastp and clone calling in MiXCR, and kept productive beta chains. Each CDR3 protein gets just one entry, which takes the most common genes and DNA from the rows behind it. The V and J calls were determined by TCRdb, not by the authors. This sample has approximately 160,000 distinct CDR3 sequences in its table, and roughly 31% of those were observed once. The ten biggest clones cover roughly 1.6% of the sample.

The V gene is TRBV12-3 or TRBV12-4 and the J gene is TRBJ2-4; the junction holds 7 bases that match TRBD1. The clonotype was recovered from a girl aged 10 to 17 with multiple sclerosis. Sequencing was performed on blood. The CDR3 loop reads CASSPPGQNIQYF. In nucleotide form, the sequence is TGTGCCAGCAGTCCCCCGGGACAGAACATTCAGTACTTC.